These 16 T cell receptor beta chains were all obtained from the same sample, sequenced in a study of T cell repertoires in cytomegalovirus infection. TCRdb re-analysed the reads in MiXCR, keeping a single row per CDR3 protein. This table has around 450,000 distinct CDR3 sequences, roughly 30% appearing once. Sequencing was performed on PBMCs. These receptor sequences come from a human donor in good health (CMV status not recorded). Some clones in this sample may be carry-over from other donors' samples.

The rearrangement links TRBV5-8 to TRBJ1-3; D may be TRBD1 (6 bases). Per the germline V gene, CDR1 is SGHTS and CDR2 is YDEGEE. The CDR3 is 15 residues long. V lost 6 bases and J lost 0, with 13 bases in between. Here the CDR3 DNA reads TGTGCCAGCAACCCGGGACAAGCCTCTGGAAACACCATATATTTT. This translates into CASNPGQASGNTIYF.

This clonotype was counted only a few times. The CDR3 nucleotides read TGTGCCATCAGTGAAAGAGCGGGGGGCCAAGAGACCCAGTACTTC. Amino acid sequence: CAISERAGGQETQYF. V is TRBV10-3 and J is TRBJ2-5, with 9 bases that match TRBD2. CDR1 ENHRY and CDR2 SYGVKD come from the germline V gene. The CDR3 consists of 15 residues. Germline trimming cut 3 bases from V and 1 base from J; bases unmatched to any gene: 3.

This clonotype was detected ten times or more. The rearrangement joins TRBV2 to TRBJ2-7; D is unclear. CDR1 is SNHLY and CDR2 is FYNNEI in the germline V gene. V lost 1 base, J lost 4 bases, and 2 bases lay in between. The CDR3 consists of 11 residues. CDR3 bases: TGTGCCAGCAGTGAAGAATACGAGCAGTACTTC. Amino acids: CASSEEYEQYF. Complete variable domain (other parts from reference TRBV2 and TRBJ2-7): EPEVTQTPSHQVTQMGQEVILRCVPISNHLYFYWYRQILGQKVEFLVSFYNNEISEKSEIFDDQFSVERPDGSNFTLKIRSTKLEDSAMYFCASSEEYEQYFGPGTRLTVT.

This clonotype came up a few times. The V gene is TRBV6-1, the J gene TRBJ2-7, with unresolved D. The CDR3 is made up of 18 amino acids. Per germline, CDR1 MNHNS and CDR2 SASEGT. Trimming pared 0 bases from V and 0 bases from J, leaving 18 bases between. The DNA for the CDR3 is TGTGCCAGCAGTGAAGCGCTTCGAGCAGCGATTTCCTCCTACGAGCAGTACTTC. Amino acid sequence: CASSEALRAAISSYEQYF.

The chain has TRBV11-1 and TRBJ1-2; 7 nucleotides align to TRBD1. V shed 6 bases and J 3 bases; nucleotides not matched to a gene: 4. This CDR3 contains 13 residues. Germline CDR1 SGHAT, CDR2 FQDESV (reference sequence). In nucleotides, the CDR3 is TGTGCCAGCAGTTCGACAGGGCACTATGGCTACACCTTC. Protein: CASSSTGHYGYTF.

CDR3 nucleotide sequence: TGTGCCAGCTCACCAGAACTGCTATACAATGAGCAGTTCTTC. It translates to CASSPELLYNEQFF. This chain uses TRBV18 with TRBJ2-1, with D unclear. The CDR3 spans 14 residues. Germline values: CDR1 KGHSH, CDR2 LQKENI. The ends were cut back, 2 bases at V and 4 bases at J, with 9 bases in the middle.

This chain connects TRBV20-1 to TRBJ2-3; 11 bases agree with TRBD2. V lost 6 bases, J lost 2 bases, and 13 bases stayed unmatched. The germline CDR1 and CDR2 sequences are DFQATT and SNEGSKA (reference sequence). The CDR3 covers 17 residues. The CDR3 region is CSAELASGGPYTDTQYF. CDR3 sequence (DNA): TGCAGTGCCGAGCTGGCTAGCGGGGGGCCTTACACAGATACGCAGTATTTT.

Notes on this clonotype: A much bigger clone sits one base away, suggesting this may be a read error. The chain is built from TRBV7-2 and TRBJ2-7; weak D call: TRBD2 (6 bases). The CDR3 spans 17 residues. Germline assignment: CDR1 SGHTA and CDR2 FQGNSA. CDR3 DNA: TGTGCCAGCAGCTTAGCGGCCCTCCTGGCGGGGAGCTACGAGCAGTCCTTC. As protein: CASSLAALLAGSYEQSF.

The J gene is TRBJ1-3, the V gene TRBV6-5, with D uncertain. The CDR3 sequence is 16 residues long. Germline CDR1 is MNHEY and CDR2 is SVGAGI. Trimming shortened V by 0 bases and J by 0 bases, and 9 bases separated the two germline ends. The CDR3 nucleotides are TGTGCCAGCAGTTACTCCGACCCTAACTCTGGAAACACCATATATTTT. Protein: CASSYSDPNSGNTIYF.

This clonotype was detected once. The chain has TRBV19 and TRBJ2-7, with D possibly TRBD1 on 6 matching bases. CDR1 is LNHDA, CDR2 SQIVND, per germline (reference sequence). Trimming removed 4 bases from V and 7 bases from J, with 17 bases in between. The CDR3 is 14 residues long. CDR3 in amino acids: CASSNGQHRVEQYF. In DNA form, the CDR3 reads TGTGCCAGTAGTAACGGACAGCACAGGGTTGAGCAGTACTTC.

DNA for the CDR3: TGTGCCAGCAGCGCCGGGGCGGTGAGGACTGAAGCTTTCTTT. Amino acid sequence: CASSAGAVRTEAFF. The rearrangement links TRBV27 to TRBJ1-1, with D possibly TRBD1 on 5 matching bases. Trimming took off 6 bases at V and 5 bases at J, with 16 bases between the two ends. Germline V lookup: CDR1 MNHEY, CDR2 SMNVEV (reference sequence). The CDR3 is 14 amino acids.

The genes are TRBV4-1 and TRBJ1-6; D remains ambiguous. Germline V gene lookup returns CDR1 MGHRA and CDR2 YSYEKL. CDR3 length equals 14 residues. V shed 5 bases and J shed 10 bases, with 15 bases lying between them. The CDR3 region has the DNA TGCGCCAGCAGCTCGGACCTTTCAATCTCACCCCTCCACTTT. It codes for CASSSDLSISPLHF.

This clonotype was seen more than once but under ten times. The rearrangement uses TRBV28 and TRBJ2-5, with 8 positions matching TRBD1. CDR3 length: 14 amino acids. Trimming cost V 6 bases and J 6 bases; bases outside gene matches: 9. Germline V gene lookup returns CDR1 MDHEN and CDR2 SYDVKM. Written as DNA, the CDR3 is TGTGCCAGCAGCCTAGGACAGGGTTGGAAGACCCAGTACTTC. As protein: CASSLGQGWKTQYF. The entire variable domain, with the rest obtained from reference TRBV28 and TRBJ2-5, is as follows: DVKVTQSSRYLVKRTGEKVFLECVQDMDHENMFWYRQDPGLGLRLIYFSYDVKMKEKGDIPEGYSVSREKKERFSLILESASTNQTSMYLCASSLGQGWKTQYFGPGTRLLVL.

This clonotype was observed once. CDR3 nucleotides: TGCAGTGCTAGTGGGGACTTTGCAACTAATGAAAAACTGTTTTTT. Translated, it gives CSASGDFATNEKLFF. The chain links TRBV20-1 to TRBJ1-4; a weak D match, TRBD1 (5 bases). Germline V gives CDR1 DFQATT, CDR2 SNEGSKA (reference sequence). V lost 3 bases and J lost 0, with 11 bases in between. There are 15 residues in the CDR3.

The rearrangement uses TRBV24-1 and TRBJ2-7; no reliable D call. This CDR3 contains 13 residues. Germline lookup yields CDR1 KGHDR and CDR2 SFDVKD. V was trimmed by 7 bases and J by 1 base, leaving 10 bases between them. CDR3 region: CATSFGSSYEQYF. The CDR3 DNA follows: TGTGCCACCAGCTTCGGATCATCCTACGAGCAGTACTTC.

This clonotype was found a few times. The rearrangement uses TRBV11-2 and TRBJ1-4; no clear D. The ends were cut back, 6 bases at V and 8 bases at J, with 16 bases in the middle. The CDR3 runs to 14 residues. CDR1 and CDR2 from the germline V gene are SGHAT and FQNNGV. The CDR3 loop is CASRSGTLREKLFF. The CDR3 region has the DNA TGTGCCAGCAGGTCGGGCACCTTGAGGGAAAAACTGTTTTTT.